This is a list of T cell receptor beta chains from one sample in a study of T-cell reconstitution after alpha-beta-depleted transplantation in children. TCRdb re-called the PCR reads through MiXCR, storing one row per CDR3 protein. The sample yields approximately 300,000 distinct CDR3 sequences, roughly 7.8% seen once. Sample: peripheral blood, taken 360 days after TCRalphabeta/CD19-depleted stem cell transplant. The receptors were sampled from a female patient between 2 and 15 years old who had a stem cell transplant for Fanconi anemia, so the T cells may come from the graft donor. Both conserved end residues are part of each CDR3. D genes are given only for firm matches. Some rows have no size entry. The others give once, few or many, or a class for an expanded clone.

J gene | D gene | V gene | clone size | CDR3 protein | CDR3 DNA
TRBJ2-3 | . | TRBV20-1 | many | CSAREGGNSFSTDTQYF | TGCAGTGCTAGAGAAGGAGGGAATTCCTTTAGCACAGATACGCAGTATTTT
TRBJ2-7 | TRBD2 | TRBV7-3 | many | CASRTSSLYEQYF | TGTGCCAGCAGGACTAGCTCACTCTACGAGCAGTACTTC
TRBJ2-7 | . | TRBV6-1 | many | CATKTLGSGTNYEQYF | TGTGCCACCAAGACCTTAGGATCCGGGACAAACTACGAGCAGTACTTC
TRBJ2-5 | . | TRBV5-1 | many | CASSLDYQETQYF | TGCGCCAGCAGCTTGGACTACCAAGAGACCCAGTACTTC
TRBJ2-3 | TRBD2 | TRBV11-2 | many | CASSTPLLLAGGTDTQYF | TGTGCCAGCAGCACTCCCCTTCTCCTAGCGGGGGGGACAGATACGCAGTATTTT
TRBJ1-2 | . | TRBV6-5 | . | CASSYSGSENYGYTF | TGTGCCAGCAGTTACTCGGGCAGCGAGAACTATGGCTACACCTTC
TRBJ2-2 | . | TRBV28 | . | CASSLYRDPTGELFF | TGTGCCAGCAGTTTATACAGGGATCCCACCGGGGAGCTGTTTTTT
TRBJ2-7 | . | TRBV28 | many | CASSLVGPSYEQYF | TGTGCCAGCAGTTTGGTAGGCCCCTCCTACGAGCAGTACTTC
TRBJ2-3 | TRBD2 | TRBV7-2 | many | CASSVTSGADTQYF | TGTGCCAGCAGCGTGACTAGCGGTGCAGATACGCAGTATTTT
TRBJ2-3 | . | TRBV19 | . | CASSISRGDTQYF | TGTGCCAGTAGTATAAGCCGGGGAGATACGCAGTATTTT
TRBJ1-1 | TRBD1 | TRBV20-1 | many | CSARQGMNTEAFF | TGCAGTGCGAGACAGGGGATGAACACTGAAGCTTTCTTT
TRBJ1-5 | . | TRBV19 | many | CASSITRPGDQPQHF | TGTGCCAGTAGTATCACGAGGCCAGGGGATCAGCCCCAGCATTTT
TRBJ1-1 | . | TRBV9 | few | CASSPPWRGGTEAFF | TGTGCCAGCAGCCCACCCTGGAGGGGGGGCACTGAAGCTTTCTTT
TRBJ2-5 | TRBD1 | TRBV18 | few | CASSPRARGQETQYF | TGTGCCAGCTCACCCAGAGCCAGGGGGCAGGAGACCCAGTACTTC
TRBJ2-5 | . | TRBV27 | few | CASKVDSNGETQYF | TGTGCCAGCAAGGTCGACTCCAATGGGGAGACCCAGTACTTC
TRBJ2-1 | TRBD2 | TRBV5-4 | . | CASSLEAGGNNEQFF | TGTGCCAGCAGCTTGGAGGCGGGGGGGAACAATGAGCAGTTCTTC
TRBJ1-2 | . | TRBV7-2 | few | CASSFTQGGQLGYTF | TGTGCCAGCAGCTTTACACAGGGCGGGCAACTGGGCTACACCTTC
TRBJ2-7 | . | TRBV10-2 | many | CASVAGSSYEQYF | TGCGCCAGCGTGGCAGGGAGCTCCTACGAGCAGTACTTC
TRBJ2-2 | . | TRBV7-8 | few | CASSLIRAGERDTGELFF | TGTGCCAGCAGCTTAATTAGAGCCGGAGAAAGGGATACCGGGGAGCTGTTTTTT
TRBJ2-1 | . | TRBV7-7 | few | CASSLGGLNNEQFF | TGTGCCAGCAGCTTAGGGGGCCTAAACAATGAGCAGTTCTTC
TRBJ2-7 | . | TRBV11-1 | few | CASSLVGGSMNEQYF | TGTGCCAGCAGCTTAGTAGGCGGGTCTATGAACGAGCAGTACTTC
TRBJ1-3 | . | TRBV20-1 | many | CSAREGSNSGNTIYF | TGCAGTGCTAGAGAAGGCAGCAACTCTGGAAACACCATATATTTT
TRBJ2-7 | . | TRBV12-3/TRBV12-4 | many | CASRSGAYEQYF | TGTGCCAGCCGTTCCGGCGCCTACGAGCAGTACTTC
TRBJ1-5 | TRBD1 | TRBV3-1 | . | CASSQGTAGNQPQHF | TGTGCCAGCAGCCAGGGGACAGCCGGCAATCAGCCCCAGCATTTT
TRBJ2-1 | . | TRBV7-2 | many | CASSQRVWGASYNEQFF | TGTGCCAGCAGCCAGAGGGTTTGGGGGGCCTCCTACAATGAGCAGTTCTTC
TRBJ2-1 | . | TRBV6-5 | many | CASSYSIPGSSYNEQFF | TGTGCCAGCAGTTACTCGATTCCGGGGAGCTCCTACAATGAGCAGTTCTTC
TRBJ2-7 | TRBD1 | TRBV7-9 | many | CASSLSSRGIESYEQYF | TGTGCCAGCAGCTTAAGTTCCAGGGGGATTGAGTCCTACGAGCAGTACTTC
TRBJ2-3 | TRBD2 | TRBV27 | . | CASSKGDASGVTDTQYF | TGTGCCAGCAGTAAGGGGGATGCTAGCGGGGTCACAGATACGCAGTATTTT
TRBJ1-1 | TRBD1 | TRBV20-1 | many | CSARAIITGDTEAFF | TGCAGTGCTAGAGCTATAATCACAGGGGACACTGAAGCTTTCTTT
TRBJ2-7 | . | TRBV11-2 | . | CASSLGRGPRGEQYF | TGTGCCAGCAGCTTAGGAAGGGGACCTAGGGGCGAGCAGTACTTC
TRBJ2-7 | TRBD2 | TRBV10-2 | many | CASSPSGIALYEQYF | TGCGCCAGCAGTCCTAGCGGGATCGCTCTCTACGAGCAGTACTTC
TRBJ2-5 | TRBD2 | TRBV20-1 | many | CSARVPLAGGALAYF | TGCAGTGCTAGAGTCCCACTAGCGGGGGGGGCCCTCGCGTACTTC
TRBJ2-1 | TRBD2 | TRBV29-1 | many | CSVGGGDYNEQFF | TGCAGCGTTGGTGGGGGGGATTACAATGAGCAGTTCTTC
TRBJ2-7 | TRBD2 | TRBV12-3/TRBV12-4 | many | CASSLLAGAYEQYF | TGTGCCAGCAGTCTCCTAGCGGGGGCCTACGAGCAGTACTTC
TRBJ1-5 | . | TRBV12-3/TRBV12-4 | many | CASSLEVGQYNQPQHF | TGTGCCAGCAGTTTAGAGGTGGGGCAGTACAATCAGCCCCAGCATTTT
TRBJ2-1 | TRBD2 | TRBV28 | . | CASSPEVGRGGRYNEQFF | TGTGCCAGCAGCCCGGAGGTGGGACGGGGGGGCAGGTACAATGAGCAGTTCTTC
TRBJ1-6 | TRBD1 | TRBV15 | many | CATSRDRTGGHSPLHF | TGTGCCACCAGCAGAGATAGGACAGGGGGGCATTCACCCCTCCACTTT
TRBJ1-2 | . | TRBV19 | few | CASTSLGQALYTF | TGTGCCAGTACCTCGCTCGGACAAGCCCTCTACACCTTC
TRBJ1-2 | . | TRBV29-1 | . | CSVADPRLLGPYGYTF | TGCAGCGTAGCCGACCCCCGGCTGCTGGGTCCTTATGGCTACACCTTC
TRBJ2-5 | TRBD1 | TRBV12-3/TRBV12-4 | many | CASSLRTGGVGETQYF | TGTGCCAGCAGCCTCCGGACAGGGGGCGTGGGAGAGACCCAGTACTTC
TRBJ2-6 | . | TRBV7-3 | few | CASSLSLGGTGANVLTF | TGTGCCAGCAGCTTATCGCTTGGGGGAACTGGGGCCAACGTCCTGACTTTC
TRBJ2-3 | . | TRBV6-4 | few | CASRVSPGNTQYF | TGTGCCAGTAGGGTCAGCCCTGGGAATACGCAGTATTTT
TRBJ1-1 | TRBD1 | TRBV4-3 | many | CASSRLSGQLNTEAFF | TGCGCCAGCAGCCGCCTTTCGGGACAGTTAAACACTGAAGCTTTCTTT
TRBJ2-5 | . | TRBV20-1 | many | CSSMRQIQETQYF | TGCAGTTCCATGCGACAGATCCAAGAGACCCAGTACTTC
TRBJ1-2 | . | TRBV30 | few | CAWSVPFRGKAGYTF | TGTGCCTGGAGTGTACCCTTTCGGGGTAAGGCTGGCTACACCTTC
TRBJ1-2 | . | TRBV10-3 | few | CAIRESMWWGYTF | TGTGCCATCAGGGAGTCTATGTGGTGGGGCTACACCTTC
TRBJ1-1 | . | TRBV18 | many | CASSPGRGVISTEAFF | TGTGCCAGCTCACCAGGCAGGGGAGTGATCAGCACTGAAGCTTTCTTT
TRBJ1-3 | . | TRBV7-9 | many | CASAGTHGNTIYF | TGTGCCAGCGCCGGTACCCATGGAAACACCATATATTTT
TRBJ1-4 | . | TRBV7-9 | . | CASSLQQDGEKLFF | TGTGCCAGCAGCCTGCAACAGGACGGCGAAAAACTGTTTTTT
TRBJ1-1 | . | TRBV27 | few | CASSSPSGRGEAFF | TGTGCCAGCAGTTCTCCTTCCGGGAGGGGTGAAGCTTTCTTT
TRBJ1-4 | . | TRBV29-1 | many | CSVEEGNEKLFF | TGCAGCGTTGAAGAGGGCAACGAAAAACTGTTTTTT
TRBJ1-4 | . | TRBV20-1 | . | CSARGGAANEKLFF | TGCAGTGCTAGAGGGGGTGCAGCTAATGAAAAACTGTTTTTT
TRBJ2-5 | . | TRBV18 | few | CASSPGRIQETQYF | TGTGCCAGCTCACCGGGACGGATCCAAGAGACCCAGTACTTC
TRBJ2-7 | TRBD2 | TRBV11-1 | . | CASSAWGLAGSNILYEQYF | TGTGCCAGCAGCGCATGGGGACTAGCGGGGAGCAATATCCTCTACGAGCAGTACTTC
TRBJ2-5 | TRBD1 | TRBV12-3/TRBV12-4 | many | CASTLHGQGQETQYF | TGTGCCAGCACCCTACATGGACAGGGCCAAGAGACCCAGTACTTC
TRBJ2-5 | TRBD1 | TRBV10-2 | many | CASSESWTGFETQYF | TGCGCCAGCAGTGAGTCGTGGACAGGGTTCGAGACCCAGTACTTC
TRBJ2-2 | TRBD2 | TRBV24-1 | . | CAASVLAGGPLAGELFF | TGTGCCGCCAGTGTCCTAGCGGGAGGGCCCCTCGCCGGGGAGCTGTTTTTT
TRBJ2-5 | . | TRBV5-1 | many | CASSLRVQGNKETQYF | TGCGCCAGCAGCTTGAGGGTACAGGGAAATAAAGAGACCCAGTACTTC
TRBJ1-2 | . | TRBV6-5 | few | CASSYWGGANGYTF | TGTGCCAGCAGTTATTGGGGGGGCGCGAATGGCTACACCTTC